The 25 T cell receptor beta chains below were found in one sample sequenced in a study of blood T cell repertoires in COVID-19. Assay: immunoSEQ multiplex PCR; the TCRdb copy retains only in-frame clones and omits some. Of roughly 70,000 clones in the sample, roughly 70% were seen once. Sequenced input: peripheral blood. The origin of the receptors is a man between 60 and 70 years old with acute or convalescent COVID-19.

The chain joins TRBV30 to TRBJ2-1; the match to TRBD2 covers 11 bases. The CDR3 is 13 amino acids. Per germline, CDR1 GTSNPN and CDR2 SVGIG (reference sequence). After removal of 5 bases from V and 9 bases from J, the junction contained 6 bases not matched to a gene. CDR3 residues: CAWYLAGGGEQFF. CDR3 in DNA: TGTGCCTGGTACCTAGCGGGGGGTGGTGAGCAGTTCTTC.

The V and J genes are TRBV25-1 and TRBJ2-6, with unresolved D. Trimming left V 4 bases short and J 4 bases short, with 8 bases between. Germline V gene sequence: CDR1 MGHDK, CDR2 SYGVNS. The CDR3 totals 14 residues. CDR3 loop: CASSGSLGANVLTF. For the CDR3, the DNA is TGTGCCAGCAGTGGTAGTCTCGGGGCCAACGTCCTGACTTTC.

The table lists this clone with a few counts. The chain is built from TRBV1 and TRBJ2-7; TRBD2 is the table's D call, not checked against the DNA. TRBV1 is described as a pseudogene. The CDR3 loop spans 11 amino acids. The CDR3 here is CTSSILEEQYV. The CDR3 region has the DNA TGCACCAGCAGCATCTTAGAGGAGCAGTACGTC.

The chain uses TRBV5-1 and TRBJ2-3; tentatively, D is TRBD2 (5 bases). Germline lookup yields CDR1 SGHRS and CDR2 YFSETQ. Trimming left V 4 bases short and J 0 bases short, with 15 bases between. The CDR3 contains 16 residues. This chain's CDR3 is CASSPQGIASTDTQYF. The CDR3 coding sequence is TGCGCCAGCAGCCCCCAAGGAATAGCGAGCACAGATACGCAGTATTTT. Complete variable domain (other parts from reference TRBV5-1 and TRBJ2-3): KAGVTQTPRYLIKTRGQQVTLSCSPISGHRSVSWYQQTPGQGLQFLFEYFSETQRNKGNFPGRFSGRQFSNSRSEMNVSTLELGDSALYLCASSPQGIASTDTQYFGPGTRLTVL.

V and J are TRBV9 and TRBJ1-3, with a tentative D call TRBD1 (5 bases). CDR1 and CDR2 from the germline V gene are SGDLS and YYNGEE. This CDR3 has 14 amino acids. V was shortened by 5 bases and J by 0 bases, with 9 bases between the two germline ends. DNA of the CDR3: TGTGCCAGCAGTGTACAGGTCTCTGGAAACACCATATATTTT. This translates into CASSVQVSGNTIYF.

There are many counts of this clone. The V and J genes are TRBV21-1 and TRBJ2-7; the table's D call, TRBD1, was not checked against the DNA. TRBV21-1 is a listed pseudogene. The CDR3 length is 17 residues. The CDR3 here is CASSKAWTAFIAYEQYV. The CDR3 DNA follows: TGTGCCAGCAGCAAAGCGTGGACAGCATTTATAGCCTACGAGCAGTACGTC.

J is TRBJ2-7 and V is TRBV6-5, with D unresolved. The CDR3 is 11 residues long. Trimming pared 7 bases from V and 3 bases from J, leaving 7 bases between. Germline CDR1 and CDR2: MNHEY and SVGAGI. CDR3 sequence reads: CASTEHYEQYV. CDR3 DNA: TGTGCCAGCACCGAACACTACGAGCAGTACGTC.

This chain connects TRBV4-1 to TRBJ2-3; unclear D gene. There are 16 residues in the CDR3. The germline CDR1 and CDR2 sequences are MGHRA and YSYEKL. Trimming removed 1 base from V and 0 bases from J, with 11 bases in between. The CDR3: CASSQVDSTSTDTQYF. In DNA form, the CDR3 reads TGCGCCAGCAGCCAAGTCGACTCGACTAGCACAGATACGCAGTATTTT.

The V and J genes are TRBV9 and TRBJ2-5, with D hard to call. CDR1 SGDLS and CDR2 YYNGEE come from the germline V gene. Trimming pared 0 bases from V and 3 bases from J, leaving 6 bases between. The CDR3 spans 13 residues. CDR3 in amino acids: CASSVDAEETQYF. The CDR3 region has the DNA TGTGCCAGCAGCGTAGATGCGGAAGAGACCCAGTACTTC. The full variable domain, its missing parts supplied by reference TRBV9 and TRBJ2-5, is DSGVTQTPKHLITATGQRVTLRCSPRSGDLSVYWYQQSLDQGLQFLIQYYNGEERAKGNILERFSAQQFPDLHSELNLSSLELGDSALYFCASSVDAEETQYFGPGTRLLVL.

This clone appeared once. The chain is built from TRBV5-1 and TRBJ1-1, with D maybe TRBD1 (6 bases). CDR1 is SGHRS and CDR2 is YFSETQ in the germline V gene. CDR3 length: 15 amino acids. Trimming removed 0 bases at V and 1 base at J, with 10 bases between. The CDR3 here is CASSLALQGNTEAFF. CDR3 bases: TGCGCCAGCAGCTTGGCCTTACAGGGGAACACTGAAGCTTTCTTT.

This clone occurred once. The chain has TRBV19 and TRBJ2-3; D gene unclear. The CDR3 is 11 residues long. The V gene's germline CDR1 is LNHDA and CDR2 SQIVND (reference sequence). Trimming cost V 10 bases and J 1 base, with 6 bases left between them. CDR3 DNA sequence: TGTGCCACTACCCGCACAGATACGCAGTATTTT. It codes for CATTRTDTQYF.

The chain has TRBV15 and TRBJ2-2, with TRBD2 identical over 8 bases. The CDR3 runs to 16 residues. Germline CDR1 and CDR2: LNHNV and YYDKDF (reference sequence). V lost 0 bases, J lost 0 bases, and 0 bases stayed unmatched. CDR3 coding DNA: TGTGCCACCAGCAGAGAAGCGGGAGCGAACACCGGGGAGCTGTTTTTT. Translating gives CATSREAGANTGELFF.

V is TRBV7-8 and J is TRBJ1-1; D is ambiguous. V lost 0 bases and J lost 6, with 11 bases in between. CDR3 length equals 14 residues. Germline V lookup: CDR1 SGHVS, CDR2 FQNEAQ. CDR3 coding DNA: TGTGCCAGCAGCTTAGCGGTCCAGTCCGCTGAAGCTTTCTTT. Translating it yields CASSLAVQSAEAFF.

This clone is a singleton in its sample. The V call is TRBV5-5, the J call TRBJ2-1; TRBD1 agrees at 10 bases. In germline, CDR1 is SGHKS, CDR2 YYEKEE (reference sequence). The length of the CDR3 is 16 residues. V lost 4 bases to trimming and J lost 2 bases; unmatched junction nucleotides: 6. The CDR3 DNA reads TGTGCCAGCAGCCCCACCGGGACAGGGGCCTACAATGAGCAGTTCTTC. Amino acids: CASSPTGTGAYNEQFF.

J is TRBJ1-2 and V is TRBV11-2; D gene uncertain. The CDR3 runs 13 residues. The germline V gene has CDR1 SGHAT and CDR2 FQNNGV. Trimming pared 3 bases from V and 2 bases from J, leaving 7 bases between. CDR3 coding DNA: TGTGCCAGCAGCTTGTGGGCGAACTATGGCTACACCTTC. Amino acid sequence: CASSLWANYGYTF.

This sequence joins TRBV5-6 and TRBJ2-2; 11 bases align to TRBD2. The J segment lost 3 bases and the V segment lost 3 bases, leaving 4 bases of the junction unmatched. Germline V lookup: CDR1 SGHDT, CDR2 YYEEEE. CDR3 length equals 16 residues. The CDR3 region has the DNA TGTGCCAGCAGCTCCCTGACTAGCGGGGACACCGGGGAGCTGTTTTTT. This gives the protein CASSSLTSGDTGELFF.

V gene TRBV19 combines with J gene TRBJ2-3, with D possibly TRBD2 on 6 matching bases. The CDR3 totals 16 residues. The V end lost 0 bases, the J end lost 4 bases, and 14 bases lay between the germline ends. Looked up from germline, CDR1 is LNHDA and CDR2 is SQIVND (reference sequence). DNA of the CDR3: TGTGCCAGTAGTATAGATACCGGCGGGGAATCAGATACGCAGTATTTT. The encoded protein is CASSIDTGGESDTQYF.

This clone showed up just once. V is TRBV7-2 and J is TRBJ1-1, with D perhaps matching TRBD1 (5 bases). Trimming shortened V by 6 bases and J by 4 bases, and 12 bases separated the two germline ends. The CDR3 sequence is 13 residues long. CDR1 SGHTA and CDR2 FQGNSA come from the germline V gene. CDR3 protein: CASSYTGGTEAFF. CDR3 bases: TGTGCCAGCAGTTACACGGGGGGCACTGAAGCTTTCTTT.

This sequence joins TRBV11-1 and TRBJ2-7; possibly TRBD1 for D (5 bases). Per the germline V gene, CDR1 is SGHAT and CDR2 is FQDESV (reference sequence). V shed 2 bases and J shed 2 bases, with 10 bases lying between them. The CDR3 totals 14 residues. The CDR3, as DNA: TGTGCCAGCAGCTTAAGTGCAGGGACCTACGAGCAGTACGTC. Translating it yields CASSLSAGTYEQYV.

The V gene is TRBV28, the J gene TRBJ2-1; TRBD1 matches 7 bases. The CDR3 runs 12 residues. The V gene's germline CDR1 is MDHEN and CDR2 SYDVKM. Losses at the gene ends were 6 bases for V and 13 bases for J; bases not matched to a gene: 9. In nucleotides, the CDR3 is TGTGCCAGCAGCACAAACGGACAGGTTCAGTTCTTC. As protein: CASSTNGQVQFF.

V usage is TRBV15 and J usage is TRBJ1-4; D not certain. The germline gives CDR1 LNHNV, CDR2 YYDKDF (reference sequence). The CDR3 sequence is 14 residues long. V was trimmed by 1 base and J by 13 bases, leaving 16 bases between them. The CDR3 DNA reads TGTGCCACCAGCAGAGGTATTAGCCAGACTTCACTGTTTTTT. Translating it yields CATSRGISQTSLFF.

The chain carries TRBV11-2 and TRBJ1-6; D possibly corresponds to TRBD1 (6 bases). The CDR3 has 15 amino acids. Between the trimmed V and J ends, which lost 5 bases and 2 bases, there was a span of 10 bases. The germline V gene encodes CDR1 SGHAT and CDR2 FQNNGV. The CDR3 loop reads CASSPDSPYNSPLHF. The CDR3 nucleotides are TGTGCCAGCAGCCCGGACAGCCCCTATAATTCACCCCTCCACTTT.

The chain combines TRBV19 with TRBJ1-2; TRBD1 might be the D (6 bases). From germline, CDR1 is LNHDA and CDR2 SQIVND (reference sequence). The CDR3 runs 15 residues. The V end was cut by 4 bases, the J end by 1 base, with 13 bases between. The CDR3 loop is CASSTRDTNNYGYTF. CDR3 sequence (DNA): TGTGCCAGTAGTACCCGGGACACGAATAACTATGGCTACACCTTC.

V usage is TRBV28 and J usage is TRBJ1-5; 8 nucleotides match TRBD1. The CDR3 totals 16 residues. J was trimmed by 4 bases and V by 7 bases; bases with no gene match: 12. Germline CDR1 MDHEN, CDR2 SYDVKM. CDR3 sequence (DNA): TGTGCCAGCACCCAAGTTGGACAGGGCCGAAATCAGCCCCAGCATTTT. It yields the protein CASTQVGQGRNQPQHF.

This clone was seen many times. The V and J genes are TRBV2 and TRBJ2-7; 9 nucleotides match TRBD1. Germline CDR1 SNHLY, CDR2 FYNNEI. The CDR3 is 13 residues long. Trimming removed 7 bases from V and 4 bases from J; junction bases left unmatched: 5. The CDR3 is CASMRDREYEQYV. The CDR3 DNA is TGTGCCAGCATGCGGGACAGGGAATACGAGCAGTACGTC.